This T cell receptor beta chain was captured by sequencing in a study of OX40 agonist ivuxolimab in advanced cancers. Autoimmune disease history or systemic immunosuppression was exclusionary. Looked up from germline, CDR1 is GTSNPN and CDR2 is SVGIG (reference sequence). CDR3 length: 10 residues. The method was immunoSEQ multiplex PCR; TCRdb's version includes in-frame clones alone and lacks a portion of them. The sample has roughly 80,000 clones; about 90% are singletons. Study-wide results and caveats: Partial responders at 0.1-3.0 mg/kg had among the lowest clonal expansion. Among T cells, CD8+ cells averaged more expanded clones than CD4+ cells.

Worth noting for this clone: Its specificity is not known. One junction end disagrees with the germline gene, perhaps due to a read error.

Source: CD4+ or CD8+ T cells sorted from blood, taken in a trial of the OX40 agonist ivuxolimab. The chain joins TRBV30 to TRBJ2-7; D tentatively reads TRBD1 or TRBD2 (7 bases each). This TCR came from an adult with an advanced solid tumor such as melanoma, head and neck, liver or kidney cancer. The CDR3 loop is CAGRGPGQYF. The CDR3, as DNA: TGTGCCGGGAGGGGGCCGGGGCAGTACTTC.